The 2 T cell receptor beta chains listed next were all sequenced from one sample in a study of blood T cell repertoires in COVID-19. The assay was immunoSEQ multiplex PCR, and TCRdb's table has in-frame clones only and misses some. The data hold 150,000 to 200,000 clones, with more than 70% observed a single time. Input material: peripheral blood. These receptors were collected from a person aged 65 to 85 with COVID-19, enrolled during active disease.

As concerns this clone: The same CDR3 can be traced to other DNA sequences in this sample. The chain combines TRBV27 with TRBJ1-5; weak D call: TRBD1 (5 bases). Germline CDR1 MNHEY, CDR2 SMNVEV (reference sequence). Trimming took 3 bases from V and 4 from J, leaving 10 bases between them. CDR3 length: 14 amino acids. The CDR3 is CASSFGQGNQPQHF. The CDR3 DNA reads TGTGCCAGCAGTTTTGGGCAGGGTAATCAGCCCCAGCATTTT.

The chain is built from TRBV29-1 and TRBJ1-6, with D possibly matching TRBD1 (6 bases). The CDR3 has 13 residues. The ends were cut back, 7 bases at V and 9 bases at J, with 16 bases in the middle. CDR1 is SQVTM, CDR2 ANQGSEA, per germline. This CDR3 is CSGQDSDGSPLHF. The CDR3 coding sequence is TGCAGCGGACAGGACAGCGACGGTTCACCCCTCCACTTT.